A single sample is the source of the 31 T cell receptor beta chains below, sequenced in a study of PD-1 blockade in classical Hodgkin lymphoma. Relapses following autologous stem cell transplantation were seen in all patients, with brentuximab vedotin exposure varying. The table came from immunoSEQ multiplex PCR; TCRdb's copy has only in-frame clones and leaves some out. In the table there are 10,000 or so clones, approximately 80% of which are singletons. The sample consisted of peripheral blood mononuclear cells (PBMCs), taken before the second cycle of nivolumab. The receptors here all came from a human donor with classical Hodgkin lymphoma.

The V and J genes are TRBV4-1 and TRBJ2-7; TRBD2 matches at 10 bases. V was clipped by 1 base and J by 9 bases; unmatched bases: 6. The germline gives CDR1 MGHRA, CDR2 YSYEKL. The CDR3 covers 14 residues. This chain's CDR3 is CASSQGLAGDLQYF. CDR3 sequence (DNA): TGCGCCAGCAGCCAAGGGCTAGCGGGAGACCTGCAGTACTTC.

This chain joins TRBV10-1 and TRBJ2-5; 12 nucleotides match TRBD2. Germline assignment: CDR1 WNHNN and CDR2 SYGVQD (reference sequence). V gave up 2 bases and J gave up 4 bases; unmatched junction bases: 8. CDR3 size: 17 residues. The CDR3 is CASSETPTSGRAETQYF. The CDR3 DNA reads TGCGCCAGCAGTGAGACTCCGACTAGCGGGAGAGCAGAGACCCAGTACTTC.

V and J are TRBV5-1 and TRBJ2-5, with no clear D. The CDR3 is 11 amino acids. V lost 2 bases and J 2 bases, leaving 1 base between the germline ends. Per the germline V gene, CDR1 is SGHRS and CDR2 is YFSETQ. The CDR3 sequence is CASSLQETQYF. CDR3 DNA sequence: TGCGCCAGCAGCTTACAAGAGACCCAGTACTTC. The full variable domain, its missing parts supplied by reference TRBV5-1 and TRBJ2-5, is KAGVTQTPRYLIKTRGQQVTLSCSPISGHRSVSWYQQTPGQGLQFLFEYFSETQRNKGNFPGRFSGRQFSNSRSEMNVSTLELGDSALYLCASSLQETQYFGPGTRLLVL.

The chain joins TRBV15 to TRBJ2-7; 9 nucleotides match TRBD1. The germline V gene has CDR1 LNHNV and CDR2 YYDKDF (reference sequence). V lost 0 bases to trimming and J lost 1 base; unmatched junction nucleotides: 7. There are 17 residues in the CDR3. CDR3 region: CATSRDELGQGSYEQYF. CDR3 coding DNA: TGTGCCACCAGCAGAGATGAGTTAGGACAGGGGTCCTACGAGCAGTACTTC.

The rearrangement uses TRBV5-4 and TRBJ1-2; no clear D gene. Germline V gene data show CDR1 as SGHNT and CDR2 as YYREEE (reference sequence). The germline V and J ends were trimmed by 6 bases and 0 bases, with 9 bases remaining between them. CDR3 length: 13 amino acids. The CDR3 loop reads CASTTRANYGYTF. CDR3 DNA: TGTGCCAGCACCACGCGGGCTAACTATGGCTACACCTTC.

In this sample, this clone turned up once. This chain's CDR3 is CASIRGSGRTGELFF. CDR3 bases: TGTGCCAGTATCCGGGGAAGCGGGAGAACCGGGGAGCTGTTTTTT. The rearrangement joins TRBV19 to TRBJ2-2, with 8 positions matching TRBD2. The CDR3 consists of 15 residues. The germline gives CDR1 LNHDA, CDR2 SQIVND (reference sequence). The ends lost 7 bases at V and 5 bases at J; junction bases unmatched: 9.

The chain is built from TRBV6-1 and TRBJ2-1; perhaps TRBD1 as D (6 bases). The CDR3 has 14 amino acids. Germline V gene sequence: CDR1 MNHNS, CDR2 SASEGT. Trimming removed 3 bases at V and 8 bases at J, with 14 bases between. This CDR3 is CASSDSQGKDEQFF. CDR3 bases: TGTGCCAGCAGTGATTCACAGGGTAAGGATGAGCAGTTCTTC.

This chain links TRBV28 with TRBJ2-5, with TRBD1 identical over 12 bases. The end of the DNA fits TRBJ2-7 better, so the J call may be wrong. The CDR3 length is 16 residues. Germline CDR1 is MDHEN and CDR2 is SYDVKM. As DNA, the CDR3 is TGTGCCAGCAGTTTAGGGACAGGGGGCATCCCCTACGAGCAGTACTTC. This sequence encodes CASSLGTGGIPYEQYF.

The chain has TRBV15 and TRBJ2-6; D remains ambiguous. Per the germline V gene, CDR1 is LNHNV and CDR2 is YYDKDF (reference sequence). The CDR3 sequence is 15 residues long. With 3 bases removed from V and 0 bases from J, the gap between germline ends came to 6 bases. CDR3 coding DNA: TGTGCCACCAGCAGCAAGGACTCTGGGGCCAACGTCCTGACTTTC. Translation gives CATSSKDSGANVLTF.

This rearrangement joins TRBV11-2 to TRBJ2-7; 8 nucleotides agree with TRBD1. Losses at the gene ends were 4 bases for V and 3 bases for J; bases not matched to a gene: 8. Germline V gene lookup returns CDR1 SGHAT and CDR2 FQNNGV. The CDR3 runs to 15 residues. This CDR3 reads CASSSDREANYEQYF. CDR3 nucleotide sequence: TGTGCCAGCAGCTCGGACAGGGAAGCAAACTACGAGCAGTACTTC.

The chain recombines TRBV7-9 with TRBJ2-3, with a possible D match to TRBD1 (5 bases). Deletions cut 6 bases from V and 5 bases from J, with 9 bases between. In germline, CDR1 is SEHNR, CDR2 FQNEAQ (reference sequence). The CDR3 is 12 amino acids. The CDR3 region has the DNA TGTGCCAGCAGATACCAGGGAGATACGCAGTATTTT. It yields the protein CASRYQGDTQYF.

This clone has more than one count but fewer than ten. This sequence joins TRBV19 and TRBJ1-2; D gene unclear. The germline V and J ends were trimmed by 3 bases and 3 bases, with 8 bases remaining between them. This CDR3 spans 13 amino acids. CDR1 and CDR2 from the germline V gene are LNHDA and SQIVND (reference sequence). The CDR3 here is CASSIGNYYGYTF. CDR3 DNA sequence: TGTGCCAGTAGTATTGGTAATTACTATGGCTACACCTTC.

The chain couples TRBV14 to TRBJ1-1; D is undetermined. The CDR3 covers 14 residues. CDR1 is SGHDN, CDR2 FVKESK, per germline. V was shortened by 0 bases and J by 0 bases, with 5 bases between the two germline ends. The CDR3 sequence is CASSQDSMNTEAFF. Written as DNA, the CDR3 is TGTGCCAGCAGCCAAGACAGTATGAACACTGAAGCTTTCTTT.

The chain has TRBV7-6 and TRBJ1-5; D not resolved. This CDR3 is built from 15 residues. Germline CDR1 is SGHVS and CDR2 is FNYEAQ. Trimming left V 1 base short and J 2 bases short, with 9 bases between. CDR3 bases: TGTGCCAGCAGCTTAGTAACCGGAGGCAATCAGCCCCAGCATTTT. The encoded protein is CASSLVTGGNQPQHF.

CDR3 in amino acids: CAIADRASGTGEQYF. CDR3 coding DNA: TGTGCCATCGCCGATCGGGCTAGCGGGACTGGCGAGCAGTACTTC. This chain connects TRBV10-3 to TRBJ2-7, with TRBD2 identical over 9 bases. Unmatched junction bases numbered 14, after V lost 8 bases and J lost 6 bases. This CDR3 spans 15 amino acids. Germline V gives CDR1 ENHRY, CDR2 SYGVKD.

The V gene is TRBV5-1, the J gene TRBJ2-7, with 9 nucleotides matching TRBD1. Germline lookup yields CDR1 SGHRS and CDR2 YFSETQ. This CDR3 contains 14 residues. V lost 5 bases and J lost 4; bases outside the gene matches: 7. The CDR3 region has the DNA TGCGCCAGCAGATCTACAGGGGGCGCGTACGAGCAGTACTTC. This codes for CASRSTGGAYEQYF.

The chain recombines TRBV7-3 with TRBJ2-3, with TRBD1 matching over 7 bases. V lost 4 bases to trimming and J lost 4 bases; unmatched junction nucleotides: 8. Germline V CDR1 and CDR2: SGHTA, FQGTGA. The length of the CDR3 is 15 residues. DNA for the CDR3: TGTGCCAGCAGCTATTCGACAGGGATGTCAGATACGCAGTATTTT. Translation gives CASSYSTGMSDTQYF.

The rearrangement links TRBV4-1 to TRBJ1-5; D may be TRBD1 (6 bases). The CDR3 covers 14 residues. V was trimmed by 5 bases and J by 3 bases, leaving 11 bases between them. From germline, CDR1 is MGHRA and CDR2 YSYEKL. The CDR3 DNA reads TGCGCCAGCAGCGAGACAGGCTACAATCAGCCCCAGCATTTT. As protein: CASSETGYNQPQHF.

V usage is TRBV6-5 and J usage is TRBJ1-2; 11 nucleotides line up with TRBD1. The CDR3 runs to 16 residues. J lost 6 bases, V lost 3 bases, and 9 bases had no gene match. Germline assignment: CDR1 MNHEY and CDR2 SVGAGI. The CDR3 spells CASSYSDRGLPNGYTF. The CDR3 nucleotides are TGTGCCAGCAGTTATTCGGACAGGGGGCTTCCCAATGGCTACACCTTC.

This chain uses TRBV28 with TRBJ2-2; tentative D call: TRBD2 (5 bases). The V gene's germline CDR1 is MDHEN and CDR2 SYDVKM. V was pared by 7 bases and J by 1 base, with 13 bases between. This CDR3 region has 15 residues. CDR3 nucleotides: TGTGCCAGCACCGTACTAGACGGGAACACCGGGGAGCTGTTTTTT. It encodes CASTVLDGNTGELFF.

V and J are TRBV9 and TRBJ2-1, with 7 bases lining up with TRBD2. This CDR3 region has 14 residues. Per the germline V gene, CDR1 is SGDLS and CDR2 is YYNGEE. The V gene end was trimmed by 2 bases and the J gene end by 4 bases; junction bases not matched to a gene: 3. This CDR3 is CASSVSGVYNEQFF. CDR3 nucleotides: TGTGCCAGCAGCGTGAGCGGGGTGTACAATGAGCAGTTCTTC.

This sequence joins TRBV16 and TRBJ2-5; TRBD2 matches 8 bases. The CDR3 spans 15 residues. Germline values: CDR1 KGHSY, CDR2 FQNENV. Germline trimming cut 0 bases from V and 4 bases from J; bases unmatched to any gene: 4. The CDR3 DNA follows: TGTGCCAGCAGCCAATCGCGGCTAGCGGGAGAGACCCAGTACTTC. Translating it yields CASSQSRLAGETQYF.

The chain employs TRBV27 and TRBJ1-5, with 10 bases matching TRBD1. The V gene's germline CDR1 is MNHEY and CDR2 SMNVEV (reference sequence). This CDR3 is 14 amino acids long. The V and J ends lost 4 bases and 6 bases, in that order; junction bases with no gene match: 3. CDR3 sequence (DNA): TGTGCCAGCAGTTCGGACAGGGGGGTTCAGCCCCAGCATTTT. Protein sequence: CASSSDRGVQPQHF.

The chain combines TRBV13 with TRBJ2-7; D is unresolved. V dropped 0 bases and J dropped 2 bases, with 5 bases sitting between them. The length of the CDR3 is 13 residues. Germline V gene lookup returns CDR1 PRHDT and CDR2 FYEKMQ (reference sequence). The CDR3 loop is CASSLGPTYEQYF. In DNA, the CDR3 is TGTGCCAGCAGCTTAGGTCCCACCTACGAGCAGTACTTC.

The chain has TRBV18 and TRBJ2-1, with D uncertain. CDR1 is KGHSH and CDR2 is LQKENI in the germline V gene. CDR3 size: 14 residues. Trimming took off 0 bases at V and 5 bases at J, with 8 bases between the two ends. CDR3 sequence: CASSPPASHNEQFF. Written as DNA, the CDR3 is TGTGCCAGCTCACCACCGGCAAGTCACAATGAGCAGTTCTTC.

CDR3 region: CASSLDTRTGRTEAFF. In DNA form, the CDR3 reads TGCGCCAGCAGCTTGGATACACGGACAGGGCGGACTGAAGCTTTCTTT. The chain couples TRBV5-1 to TRBJ1-1; TRBD1 aligns across 8 bases. With 0 bases clipped from V and 5 bases from J, the junction kept 9 bases outside the gene matches. Per the germline V gene, CDR1 is SGHRS and CDR2 is YFSETQ. CDR3 length: 16 residues.

In this sample, this clone turned up once. This sequence joins TRBV19 and TRBJ2-5; 9 nucleotides line up with TRBD1. CDR1 LNHDA and CDR2 SQIVND come from the germline V gene (reference sequence). Trimming cost V 5 bases and J 5 bases; bases outside gene matches: 3. The CDR3 totals 13 residues. The CDR3 loop reads CASSFGQGETQYF. The CDR3 coding sequence is TGTGCCAGTAGTTTTGGACAGGGGGAGACCCAGTACTTC.

V gene TRBV6-1 combines with J gene TRBJ2-1, with 10 nucleotides matching TRBD1. Germline CDR1 is MNHNS and CDR2 is SASEGT. The ends lost 8 bases at V and 15 bases at J; junction bases unmatched: 19. The CDR3 totals 15 residues. CDR3 region: CASHHLRGQGWKRFF. For the CDR3, the DNA is TGTGCCAGCCATCACCTTAGGGGACAGGGGTGGAAGCGGTTCTTC.

The chain combines TRBV25-1 with TRBJ1-1; D is possibly TRBD1 (5 bases). The CDR3 contains 13 residues. The germline gives CDR1 MGHDK, CDR2 SYGVNS. The V and J ends lost 3 bases and 4 bases respectively, with 9 bases between them. The CDR3 is CASSDREFTEAFF. DNA for the CDR3: TGTGCCAGCAGTGACAGGGAATTCACTGAAGCTTTCTTT.

This clone appeared a few times. The chain is built from TRBV5-4 and TRBJ1-5; D not resolved. The V end lost 3 bases, the J end lost 9 bases, and 19 bases lay between the germline ends. The CDR3 runs to 15 residues. Per the germline V gene, CDR1 is SGHNT and CDR2 is YYREEE (reference sequence). The chain's CDR3 is CASSSWWSGVGPQHF. CDR3 coding DNA: TGTGCCAGCAGCTCTTGGTGGTCCGGGGTCGGGCCCCAGCATTTT.

V is TRBV29-1 and J is TRBJ2-3, with D possibly being TRBD1 (6 bases). The CDR3 has 13 residues. The V gene lost 2 bases and the J gene lost 3 bases, with 9 bases spanning the gap. The V gene's germline CDR1 is SQVTM and CDR2 ANQGSEA. The CDR3 DNA follows: TGCAGCGTTGAACTCAGGGGAACAGATACGCAGTATTTT. Its translation: CSVELRGTDTQYF.